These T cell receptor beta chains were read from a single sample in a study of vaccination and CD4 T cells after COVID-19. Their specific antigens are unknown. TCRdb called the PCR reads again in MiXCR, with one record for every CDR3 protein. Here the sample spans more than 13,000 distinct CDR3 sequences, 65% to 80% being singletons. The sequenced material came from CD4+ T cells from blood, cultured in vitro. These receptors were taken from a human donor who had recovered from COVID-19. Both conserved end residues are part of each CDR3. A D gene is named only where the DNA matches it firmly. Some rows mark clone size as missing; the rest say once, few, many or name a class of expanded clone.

CDR3 DNA: TGTGCCAGCAGCGGACGAGACGGACGAATTCCCAATCAGCCCCAGCATTTT; CDR3 protein: CASSGRDGRIPNQPQHF; CDR3 length: 17; clone size: NA; J gene: TRBJ1-5; V gene: TRBV12-1; D gene: NA
CDR3 DNA: TGTGCCAGCAGCCGACTAGCGGGAGGGGACTACGAGCAGTACTTC; CDR3 protein: CASSRLAGGDYEQYF; CDR3 length: 15; clone size: NA; J gene: TRBJ2-7; V gene: TRBV7-2; D gene: TRBD2
CDR3 DNA: TGTGCCAGTCGACAGGGAAGCTATGGCTACACCTTC; CDR3 protein: CASRQGSYGYTF; CDR3 length: 12; clone size: NA; J gene: TRBJ1-2; V gene: TRBV19; D gene: TRBD1
CDR3 DNA: TGCAGTGGGGCTTCGACTTCGGGGAATGAGCAGTTCTTC; CDR3 protein: CSGASTSGNEQFF; CDR3 length: 13; clone size: NA; J gene: TRBJ2-1; V gene: TRBV20-1; D gene: NA
CDR3 DNA: TGTGCCATCAGTGAGTCGATGGGATTGGCCGGGGGCAATGAGCGGTTCTTC; CDR3 protein: CAISESMGLAGGNERFF; CDR3 length: 17; clone size: NA; J gene: TRBJ2-1; V gene: TRBV10-3; D gene: NA
CDR3 DNA: TGTGCCAGCACCCACGATGGGCTCCTAGGGTACGAGCAGTACTTC; CDR3 protein: CASTHDGLLGYEQYF; CDR3 length: 15; clone size: once; J gene: TRBJ2-7; V gene: TRBV6-1; D gene: NA
CDR3 DNA: TGTGCCAGTCAAAGGGTAGGGACATCCTACGAGCAGTACTTC; CDR3 protein: CASQRVGTSYEQYF; CDR3 length: 14; clone size: once; J gene: TRBJ2-7; V gene: TRBV12-3/TRBV12-4; D gene: NA
CDR3 DNA: TGTGCCTGGAGCCGGGGTTTGGGTCAGCCCCAGCATTTT; CDR3 protein: CAWSRGLGQPQHF; CDR3 length: 13; clone size: NA; J gene: TRBJ1-5; V gene: TRBV30; D gene: NA
CDR3 DNA: TGTGCCAGCAGCTCGGGACTAGCGGGAGACGAGCAGTACTTC; CDR3 protein: CASSSGLAGDEQYF; CDR3 length: 14; clone size: NA; J gene: TRBJ2-7; V gene: TRBV5-8; D gene: TRBD2
CDR3 DNA: TGTGCCAGCAGTGAGAGGGCCAGGGGAGGTCAGCCCCAGCATTTT; CDR3 protein: CASSERARGGQPQHF; CDR3 length: 15; clone size: NA; J gene: TRBJ1-5; V gene: TRBV2; D gene: NA
CDR3 DNA: TGTGCCAGCAGTTCCGCGGGACTAGCCGGCACAGATACGCAGTATTTT; CDR3 protein: CASSSAGLAGTDTQYF; CDR3 length: 16; clone size: few; J gene: TRBJ2-3; V gene: TRBV27; D gene: TRBD2
CDR3 DNA: TGTGCCAGCAGCTTGGAGGGGGGAGGCTCCTACGAGCAGTACTTC; CDR3 protein: CASSLEGGGSYEQYF; CDR3 length: 15; clone size: NA; J gene: TRBJ2-7; V gene: TRBV5-6; D gene: NA
CDR3 DNA: TGTGCCAGCAGCCCGCAAGGGGGGCAGCCCCAGCATTTT; CDR3 protein: CASSPQGGQPQHF; CDR3 length: 13; clone size: NA; J gene: TRBJ1-5; V gene: TRBV7-2; D gene: NA
CDR3 DNA: TGTGCCAGCAGTTACACCCGAGGGGACAATCAGCCCCAGCATTTT; CDR3 protein: CASSYTRGDNQPQHF; CDR3 length: 15; clone size: NA; J gene: TRBJ1-5; V gene: TRBV6-2/TRBV6-3; D gene: NA
CDR3 DNA: TGTGCCAGCAGCAAAGCTGTTAGACTAGCGGGGAACACAGATACGCAGTATTTT; CDR3 protein: CASSKAVRLAGNTDTQYF; CDR3 length: 18; clone size: once; J gene: TRBJ2-3; V gene: TRBV21-1; D gene: NA
CDR3 DNA: TGCAGTGCTAGAGATCGGGGGGGACCCCGCTACGAGCAGTACTTC; CDR3 protein: CSARDRGGPRYEQYF; CDR3 length: 15; clone size: NA; J gene: TRBJ2-7; V gene: TRBV20-1; D gene: TRBD2
CDR3 DNA: TGTGCCTGGGGGGACAGCCAATATTCACCCCTCCACTTT; CDR3 protein: CAWGDSQYSPLHF; CDR3 length: 13; clone size: NA; J gene: TRBJ1-6; V gene: TRBV30; D gene: TRBD1
CDR3 DNA: TGTGCCACCAGTGATGGGGCCTTCGGGCCAGATCAGCCCCAGCATTTT; CDR3 protein: CATSDGAFGPDQPQHF; CDR3 length: 16; clone size: NA; J gene: TRBJ1-5; V gene: TRBV24-1; D gene: NA
CDR3 DNA: TGTGCCAGCAGTGGTTTTCGGTCCTACGAGCAGTACTTC; CDR3 protein: CASSGFRSYEQYF; CDR3 length: 13; clone size: few; J gene: TRBJ2-7; V gene: TRBV2; D gene: NA
CDR3 DNA: TGTGCCAGCAGCTTAGCGGTCGCAGGGAAACTGTTTTTT; CDR3 protein: CASSLAVAGKLFF; CDR3 length: 13; clone size: few; J gene: TRBJ1-4; V gene: TRBV7-2; D gene: NA
CDR3 DNA: TGCGCCAGCAAGGTTGTGGACAGGAACACTGAAGCTTTCTTT; CDR3 protein: CASKVVDRNTEAFF; CDR3 length: 14; clone size: NA; J gene: TRBJ1-1; V gene: TRBV5-1; D gene: NA
CDR3 DNA: TGTGCCACCAGTGATGCAATCTGGCAGTACTTC; CDR3 protein: CATSDAIWQYF; CDR3 length: 11; clone size: NA; J gene: TRBJ2-7; V gene: TRBV24-1; D gene: NA
CDR3 DNA: TGTGCCACCCGCCCTGGAAGAGCCACAGATACGCAGTATTTT; CDR3 protein: CATRPGRATDTQYF; CDR3 length: 14; clone size: NA; J gene: TRBJ2-3; V gene: TRBV19; D gene: NA
CDR3 DNA: TGTGCCAGCAGTGACGCGTGGGGGGCTACAGATACGCAGTATTTT; CDR3 protein: CASSDAWGATDTQYF; CDR3 length: 15; clone size: NA; J gene: TRBJ2-3; V gene: TRBV6-4; D gene: NA
CDR3 DNA: TGTGCCAGCAGCCCACCTCGGACAGGGACTTCACCCCTCCACTTT; CDR3 protein: CASSPPRTGTSPLHF; CDR3 length: 15; clone size: NA; J gene: TRBJ1-6; V gene: TRBV6-2/TRBV6-3; D gene: TRBD1
CDR3 DNA: TGTGCCAGCAGCTTACACGTTCCCTCCACAGGGGCTTCTCACCAGCCCCAGCATTTT; CDR3 protein: CASSLHVPSTGASHQPQHF; CDR3 length: 19; clone size: few; J gene: TRBJ1-5; V gene: TRBV7-2; D gene: TRBD1
CDR3 DNA: TGTGCCAGCAGATCCCAGGGGGCTGGGGCCAACGTCCTGACTTTC; CDR3 protein: CASRSQGAGANVLTF; CDR3 length: 15; clone size: NA; J gene: TRBJ2-6; V gene: TRBV27; D gene: TRBD1
CDR3 DNA: TGTGCCAGCAGCTCCCCTCCAGGTGTCTATGGCTACACCTTC; CDR3 protein: CASSSPPGVYGYTF; CDR3 length: 14; clone size: NA; J gene: TRBJ1-2; V gene: TRBV7-2; D gene: NA
CDR3 DNA: TGTGCCAGCAGCAAAGACGGGACTAGCGGGATTAATGAGCAGTTCTTC; CDR3 protein: CASSKDGTSGINEQFF; CDR3 length: 16; clone size: NA; J gene: TRBJ2-1; V gene: TRBV21-1; D gene: NA
CDR3 DNA: TGCAGTGCTCGGACAGGCGGAAACTATGGCTACACCTTC; CDR3 protein: CSARTGGNYGYTF; CDR3 length: 13; clone size: once; J gene: TRBJ1-2; V gene: TRBV20-1; D gene: TRBD1
CDR3 DNA: TGTGCCACCACTATGGGGGCCGGGTTGGGCAATCAGCCCCAGCATTTT; CDR3 protein: CATTMGAGLGNQPQHF; CDR3 length: 16; clone size: NA; J gene: TRBJ1-5; V gene: TRBV19; D gene: NA
CDR3 DNA: TGTGCCAGCAGTTACCAGGGGAGGATGGGATACAATGAGCAGTTCTTC; CDR3 protein: CASSYQGRMGYNEQFF; CDR3 length: 16; clone size: NA; J gene: TRBJ2-1; V gene: TRBV6-2/TRBV6-3; D gene: NA
CDR3 DNA: TGTGCCAGCAGTTACACAGGGTGGAACACTGAAGCTTTCTTT; CDR3 protein: CASSYTGWNTEAFF; CDR3 length: 14; clone size: NA; J gene: TRBJ1-1; V gene: TRBV6-2/TRBV6-3; D gene: NA
CDR3 DNA: NA; CDR3 protein: CASSKVSGRASSEQYF; CDR3 length: 16; clone size: NA; J gene: TRBJ2-7; V gene: TRBV19; D gene: NA
CDR3 DNA: TGTGCCAGCAGTTCAAGGATAGATACGCAGTATTTT; CDR3 protein: CASSSRIDTQYF; CDR3 length: 12; clone size: NA; J gene: TRBJ2-3; V gene: TRBV7-2; D gene: NA
CDR3 DNA: TGTGCCACCAGTGACCGCTCCGACAGGCTCACTGAAGCTTTCTTT; CDR3 protein: CATSDRSDRLTEAFF; CDR3 length: 15; clone size: NA; J gene: TRBJ1-1; V gene: TRBV24-1; D gene: NA
CDR3 DNA: TGTGCCAGCAGCCGAGACAGGGCCCTCTTCACAGATACGCAGTATTTT; CDR3 protein: CASSRDRALFTDTQYF; CDR3 length: 16; clone size: NA; J gene: TRBJ2-3; V gene: TRBV9; D gene: TRBD1
CDR3 DNA: TGTGCCACCAGCCTGTCCGGAGGGGCCTACGAGCAGTACTTC; CDR3 protein: CATSLSGGAYEQYF; CDR3 length: 14; clone size: NA; J gene: TRBJ2-7; V gene: TRBV15; D gene: NA
CDR3 DNA: TGCAGTGTGACTAGCGGGCGGGGGGAGGAGACCCAGTACTTC; CDR3 protein: CSVTSGRGEETQYF; CDR3 length: 14; clone size: NA; J gene: TRBJ2-5; V gene: TRBV20-1; D gene: TRBD2
CDR3 DNA: TGTGCCAGCTCCCCTCTAGAGTCCAACACTGAAGCTTTCTTT; CDR3 protein: CASSPLESNTEAFF; CDR3 length: 14; clone size: NA; J gene: TRBJ1-1; V gene: TRBV18; D gene: NA
CDR3 DNA: TGTGCCAGTAGGGGGGGGCGGAACTATGGCTACACCTTC; CDR3 protein: CASRGGRNYGYTF; CDR3 length: 13; clone size: NA; J gene: TRBJ1-2; V gene: TRBV19; D gene: NA
CDR3 DNA: TGTGCCAGCAGTTTAGGTTTCAGCAAAGCTAACTATGGCTACACCTTC; CDR3 protein: CASSLGFSKANYGYTF; CDR3 length: 16; clone size: few; J gene: TRBJ1-2; V gene: TRBV12-3/TRBV12-4; D gene: NA